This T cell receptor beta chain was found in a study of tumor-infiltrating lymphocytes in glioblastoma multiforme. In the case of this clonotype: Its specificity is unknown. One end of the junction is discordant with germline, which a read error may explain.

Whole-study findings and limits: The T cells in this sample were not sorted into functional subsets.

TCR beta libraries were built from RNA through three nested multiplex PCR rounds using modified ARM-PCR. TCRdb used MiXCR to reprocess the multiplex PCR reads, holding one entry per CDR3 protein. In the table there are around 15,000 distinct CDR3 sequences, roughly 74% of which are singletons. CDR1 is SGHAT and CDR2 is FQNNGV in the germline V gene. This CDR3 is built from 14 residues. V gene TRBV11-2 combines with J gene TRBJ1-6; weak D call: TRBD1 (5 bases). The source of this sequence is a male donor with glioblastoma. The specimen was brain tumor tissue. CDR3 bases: TGTGCCAGTAGTGCCGGACACTATAATACACCCCTCCACTTT. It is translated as CASSAGHYNTPLHF.